A single sample is the source of the 5 T cell receptor beta chains below, sequenced in a study of shared clonotypes between healthy human individuals. Clones were read by immunoSEQ multiplex PCR, and TCRdb kept only the in-frame ones, dropping some. The sample records some 2 million clones, approximately 95% being singletons. Naive CD8 cells were CD45RO-negative, positively selected for CCR7, excluding terminally differentiated effector memory CD45RA+ cells. Input material: naive CD8+ T cells sorted from blood. The receptor source for this set is a man younger than 35 in good health.

In this sample, this clone turned up once. V gene TRBV7-9 combines with J gene TRBJ2-3; TRBD2 agrees at 7 bases. The CDR3 has 16 amino acids. Looked up from germline, CDR1 is SEHNR and CDR2 is FQNEAQ (reference sequence). Trimming at V came to 0 bases and at J to 3 bases, leaving 6 bases not matched to a gene. As DNA, the CDR3 is TGTGCCAGCAGCTTAGCCGGACTAGTAGTAACAGATACGCAGTATTTT. Protein: CASSLAGLVVTDTQYF.

The chain carries TRBV5-1 and TRBJ2-2; D is possibly TRBD1 (5 bases). CDR1 and CDR2 from the germline V gene are SGHRS and YFSETQ. The CDR3 sequence is 14 residues long. V lost 3 bases and J lost 5, with 11 bases in between. The CDR3, as DNA: TGCGCCAGCAGCTGGGATAGACAGACCGGGGAGCTGTTTTTT. It specifies CASSWDRQTGELFF.

This clone showed up just once. The chain combines TRBV27 with TRBJ2-1, with a weak D call TRBD2 (5 bases). The CDR3 has 14 amino acids. Germline V gives CDR1 MNHEY, CDR2 SMNVEV (reference sequence). V lost 3 bases and J 3 bases, leaving 9 bases between the germline ends. CDR3 region: CASSFGADYNEQFF. CDR3 coding DNA: TGTGCCAGCAGTTTCGGAGCGGACTACAATGAGCAGTTCTTC.

The genes are TRBV27 and TRBJ1-1, with D perhaps matching TRBD1 (5 bases). This CDR3 has 14 amino acids. The V gene lost 5 bases and the J gene lost 4 bases, with 14 bases spanning the gap. CDR1 is MNHEY and CDR2 is SMNVEV in the germline V gene (reference sequence). The CDR3 nucleotides read TGTGCCAGCAGTCGCCTAGGGGTGGGCACTGAAGCTTTCTTT. This translates into CASSRLGVGTEAFF.

The V gene is TRBV9, the J gene TRBJ2-1; 8 bases fit TRBD2. The V and J ends lost 4 bases and 8 bases, in that order; junction bases with no gene match: 5. Germline V CDR1 and CDR2: SGDLS, YYNGEE. The CDR3 is 13 residues long. The CDR3 protein is CASSSGGLDEQFF. The CDR3 nucleotides are TGTGCCAGCAGCTCGGGGGGGCTCGATGAGCAGTTCTTC.